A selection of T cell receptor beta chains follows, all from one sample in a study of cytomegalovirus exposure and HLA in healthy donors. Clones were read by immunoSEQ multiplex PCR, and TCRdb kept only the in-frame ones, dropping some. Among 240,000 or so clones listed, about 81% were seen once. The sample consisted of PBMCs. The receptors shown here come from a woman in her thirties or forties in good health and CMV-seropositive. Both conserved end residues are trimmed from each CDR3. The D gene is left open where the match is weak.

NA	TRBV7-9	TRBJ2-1	ASSGRRGSSYNEQF
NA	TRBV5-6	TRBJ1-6	ASSFGTLYNSPLH
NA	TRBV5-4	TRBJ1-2	ASSYRRGNYGYT
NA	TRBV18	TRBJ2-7	ASSPDIAEQY
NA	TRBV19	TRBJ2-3	ASSIGRGDTQY
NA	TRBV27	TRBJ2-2	ASRGVDTGELF
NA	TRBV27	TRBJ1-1	ASSLGGAHTEAF
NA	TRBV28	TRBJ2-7	ASTVRAGAYEQY
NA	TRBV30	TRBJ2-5	AWSETGVRETQY
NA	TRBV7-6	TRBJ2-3	ASSYRSSEFTSTDTQY
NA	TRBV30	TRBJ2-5	AWSVGATPNQETQY
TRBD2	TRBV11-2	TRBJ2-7	ASSLVGAGGLEQY
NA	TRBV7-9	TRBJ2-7	SSSQQNRKDEQY
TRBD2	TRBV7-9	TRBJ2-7	ASSLTTGTNRIAEQY
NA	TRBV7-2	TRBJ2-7	ASSRDGTYEQY
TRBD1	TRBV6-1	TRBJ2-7	ASIGQGFGEQY
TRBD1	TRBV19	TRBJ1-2	ASREKAGTGEGYT
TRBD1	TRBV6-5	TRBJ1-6	ASGTGINSPLH
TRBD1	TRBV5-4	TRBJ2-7	ASSLDRAYEQY
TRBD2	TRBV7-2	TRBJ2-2	ASSFPLAGPSTGELF
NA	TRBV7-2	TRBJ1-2	ASSFGASNYGYT
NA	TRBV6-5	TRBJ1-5	ASSRGANNQPQH
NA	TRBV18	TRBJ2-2	ASSPSRGTLTGELF
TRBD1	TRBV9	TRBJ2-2	ASSGDRVTGELF
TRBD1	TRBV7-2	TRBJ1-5	ASSISQGIKEPQH
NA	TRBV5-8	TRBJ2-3	ASSLLDTQY
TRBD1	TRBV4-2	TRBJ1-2	ASSQGSGTGFHGYT
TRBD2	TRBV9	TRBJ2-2	ASSPGLAGTTGELF
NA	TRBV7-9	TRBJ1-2	ASSVLGERGYT